A selection of T cell receptor beta chains follows, all from one sample in a study of shared clonotypes between healthy human individuals. Some clones are missing from TCRdb's copy, which holds only in-frame ones; the method was immunoSEQ multiplex PCR. The sample shows roughly 1 million clones, about 75% of them seen only once. Sample: memory CD4+ T cells sorted from blood. The receptors originated from a man aged 18 to 30 in good health. The CDR3 runs from the conserved cysteine through the conserved F or W. The D gene is left open where the match is weak. Expanded clones get a size class; other rows say once, few or many, or leave the size out.

TRBV15	NA	TRBJ1-6	TRBD1	CATSRTSGTGNSPLHF	TGTGCCACCAGCAGAACCTCCGGGACAGGTAATTCACCCCTCCACTTT
TRBV9	NA	TRBJ1-5	NA	CASSVEGYSNQPQHF	TGTGCCAGCAGCGTAGAAGGGTATAGCAATCAGCCCCAGCATTTT
TRBV10-1	NA	TRBJ2-3	NA	CASSDVTEPTDTQYF	TGCGCCAGCAGTGATGTCACAGAGCCTACGGATACGCAGTATTTT
TRBV7-6	NA	TRBJ2-5	NA	CASSLAGQVQETQYF	TGTGCCAGCAGCTTAGCAGGGCAGGTCCAAGAGACCCAGTACTTC
TRBV5-1	NA	TRBJ1-6	NA	CASRVTGLDSPLHF	TGCGCCAGCAGAGTAACAGGGCTTGATTCACCCCTCCACTTT
TRBV19	NA	TRBJ1-2	NA	CAAAGVYGYTF	TGTGCCGCCGCGGGAGTGTATGGCTACACCTTC
TRBV2	NA	TRBJ1-5	TRBD1	CASTSRGQINQPQHF	TGTGCCAGCACGTCCCGGGGACAGATCAATCAGCCCCAGCATTTT
TRBV7-9	few	TRBJ1-6	NA	CASSPAVWHSPLHF	TGTGCCAGCAGCCCGGCGGTGTGGCATTCACCCCTCCACTTT
TRBV9	NA	TRBJ1-1	TRBD1	CASNGGGMGTEAFF	TGTGCCAGCAACGGAGGGGGCATGGGCACTGAAGCTTTCTTT
TRBV7-3	NA	TRBJ1-1	NA	CASSRRADTEAFF	TGTGCCAGCAGCCGTAGGGCTGACACTGAAGCTTTCTTT
TRBV18	many	TRBJ2-7	NA	CASSLQAEQYF	TGTGCCAGCTCACTTCAGGCCGAGCAGTACTTC
TRBV5-6	NA	TRBJ2-4	NA	CASSLEGYIQYF	TGTGCCAGCAGCTTGGAGGGGTACATTCAGTACTTC
TRBV7-9	NA	TRBJ1-4	TRBD1	CASSGGTGGVEKLFF	TGTGCCAGCAGCGGCGGGACAGGGGGAGTTGAAAAACTGTTTTTT
TRBV6-1	NA	TRBJ1-6	NA	CASRQGSPLHF	TGTGCCAGCAGACAGGGCTCACCCCTCCACTTT
TRBV7-9	once	TRBJ2-5	NA	CASSFFLGGETQYF	TGTGCCAGCAGCTTCTTTCTGGGCGGGGAGACCCAGTACTTC
TRBV4-1	NA	TRBJ2-7	TRBD2	CASSQGPAGLEEQYF	TGCGCCAGCAGCCAAGGCCCAGCGGGGCTTGAAGAGCAGTACTTC